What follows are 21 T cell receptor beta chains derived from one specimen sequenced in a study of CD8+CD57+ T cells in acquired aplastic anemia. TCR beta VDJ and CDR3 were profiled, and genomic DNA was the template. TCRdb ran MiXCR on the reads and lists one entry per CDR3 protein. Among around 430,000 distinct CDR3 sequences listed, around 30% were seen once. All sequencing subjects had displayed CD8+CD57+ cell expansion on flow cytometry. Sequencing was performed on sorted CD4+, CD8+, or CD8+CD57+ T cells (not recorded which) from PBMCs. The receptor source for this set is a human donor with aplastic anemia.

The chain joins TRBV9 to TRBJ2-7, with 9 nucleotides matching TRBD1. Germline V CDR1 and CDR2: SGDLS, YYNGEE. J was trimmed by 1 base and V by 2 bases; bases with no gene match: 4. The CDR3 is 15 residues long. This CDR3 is CASSVGGQGSYEQYF. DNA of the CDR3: TGTGCCAGCAGCGTCGGAGGACAGGGGTCCTACGAGCAGTACTTC.

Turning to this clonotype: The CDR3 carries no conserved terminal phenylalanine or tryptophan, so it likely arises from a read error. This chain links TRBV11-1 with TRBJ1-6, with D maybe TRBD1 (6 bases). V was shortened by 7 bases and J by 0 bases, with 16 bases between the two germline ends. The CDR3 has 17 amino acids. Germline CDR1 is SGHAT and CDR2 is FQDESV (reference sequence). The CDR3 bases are TGTGCCAGCAAGGGCTGGGGGCAGAGCTCCTATAATTCACCCCTCCACCTT. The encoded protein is CASKGWGQSSYNSPLHL.

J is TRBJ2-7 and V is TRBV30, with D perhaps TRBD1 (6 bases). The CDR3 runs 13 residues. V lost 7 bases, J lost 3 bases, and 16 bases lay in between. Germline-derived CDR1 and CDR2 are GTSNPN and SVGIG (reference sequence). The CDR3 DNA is TGTGCCTTCTGGTCGGGCAGGGGCTACGAGCAGTACTTC. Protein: CAFWSGRGYEQYF.

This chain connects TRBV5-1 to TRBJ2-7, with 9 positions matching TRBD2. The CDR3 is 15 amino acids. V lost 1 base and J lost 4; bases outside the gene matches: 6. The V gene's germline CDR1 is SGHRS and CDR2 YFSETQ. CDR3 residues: CASSLLSGSMYEQYF. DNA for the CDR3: TGCGCCAGCAGCTTGCTTAGCGGGAGCATGTACGAGCAGTACTTC.

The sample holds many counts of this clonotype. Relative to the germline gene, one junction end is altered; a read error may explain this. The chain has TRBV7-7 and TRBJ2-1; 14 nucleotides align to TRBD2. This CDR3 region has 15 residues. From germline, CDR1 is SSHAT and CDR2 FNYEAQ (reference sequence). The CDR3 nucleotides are TGTGCTAGCAGCCCCGGACTAGCGGGAGGTAGTGAGCAGTTCTTC. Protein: CASSPGLAGGSEQFF.

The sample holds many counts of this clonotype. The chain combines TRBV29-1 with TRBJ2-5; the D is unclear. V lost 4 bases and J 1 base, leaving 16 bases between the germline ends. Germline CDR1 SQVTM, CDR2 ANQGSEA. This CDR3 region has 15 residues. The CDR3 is CSVVGSQDGQETQYF. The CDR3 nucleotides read TGCAGCGTTGTGGGTTCCCAGGATGGCCAAGAGACCCAGTACTTC. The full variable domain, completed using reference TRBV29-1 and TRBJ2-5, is SAVISQKPSRDICQRGTSLTIQCQVDSQVTMMFWYRQQPGQSLTLIATANQGSEATYESGFVIDKFPISRPNLTFSTLTVSNMSPEDSSIYLCSVVGSQDGQETQYFGPGTRLLVL.

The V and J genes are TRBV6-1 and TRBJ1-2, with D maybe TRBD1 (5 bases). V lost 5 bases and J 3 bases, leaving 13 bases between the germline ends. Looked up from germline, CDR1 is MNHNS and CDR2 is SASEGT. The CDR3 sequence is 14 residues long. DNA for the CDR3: TGTGCCAGCAGTCTAGCAAGGGGCTACTATGGCTACACCTTC. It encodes CASSLARGYYGYTF.

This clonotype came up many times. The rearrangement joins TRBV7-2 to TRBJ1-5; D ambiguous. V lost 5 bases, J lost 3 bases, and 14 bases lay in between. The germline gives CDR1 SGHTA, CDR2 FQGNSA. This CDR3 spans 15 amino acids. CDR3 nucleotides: TGTGCCAGCAGCATCACGCAGGACTTCAATCAGCCCCAGCATTTT. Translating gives CASSITQDFNQPQHF.

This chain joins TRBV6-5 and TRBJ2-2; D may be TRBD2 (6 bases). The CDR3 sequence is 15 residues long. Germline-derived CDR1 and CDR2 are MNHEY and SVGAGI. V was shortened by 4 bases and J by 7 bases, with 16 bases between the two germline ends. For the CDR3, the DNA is TGTGCCAGCAGTTTAACCGGGACTGTCCTCGGGGAGCTGTTTTTT. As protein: CASSLTGTVLGELFF.

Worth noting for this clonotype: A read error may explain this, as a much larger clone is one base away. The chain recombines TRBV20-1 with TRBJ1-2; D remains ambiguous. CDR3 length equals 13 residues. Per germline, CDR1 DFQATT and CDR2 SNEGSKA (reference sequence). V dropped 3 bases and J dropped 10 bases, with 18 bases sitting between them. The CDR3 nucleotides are TGCAGTGCTAGGAGGGTATCTCTAAGTGACTACACCTTC. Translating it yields CSARRVSLSDYTF.

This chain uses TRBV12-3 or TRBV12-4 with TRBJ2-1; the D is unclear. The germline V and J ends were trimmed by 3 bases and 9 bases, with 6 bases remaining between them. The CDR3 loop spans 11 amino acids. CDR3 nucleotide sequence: TGTGCCAGCAGTTTCAAATTTGAGCAGTTCTTC. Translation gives CASSFKFEQFF.

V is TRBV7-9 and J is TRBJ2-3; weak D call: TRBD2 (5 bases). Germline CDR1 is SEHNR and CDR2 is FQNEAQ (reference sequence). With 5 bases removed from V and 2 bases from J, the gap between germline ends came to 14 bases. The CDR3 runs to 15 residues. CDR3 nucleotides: TGTGCCAGCAGCGGATGGAAGCGGATCACAGATACGCAGTATTTT. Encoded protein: CASSGWKRITDTQYF.

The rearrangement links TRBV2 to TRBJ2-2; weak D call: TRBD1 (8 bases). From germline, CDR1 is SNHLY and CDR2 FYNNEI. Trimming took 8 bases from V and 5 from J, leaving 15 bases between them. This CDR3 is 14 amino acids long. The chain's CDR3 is CASGGQGGTGELFF. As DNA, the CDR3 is TGTGCCAGCGGAGGACAGGGAGGGACCGGGGAGCTGTTTTTT. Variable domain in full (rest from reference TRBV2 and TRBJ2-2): EPEVTQTPSHQVTQMGQEVILRCVPISNHLYFYWYRQILGQKVEFLVSFYNNEISEKSEIFDDQFSVERPDGSNFTLKIRSTKLEDSAMYFCASGGQGGTGELFFGEGSRLTVL.

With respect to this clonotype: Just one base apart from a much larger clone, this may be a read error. CDR3 protein: CSATTGDYEQYF. CDR3 sequence (DNA): TGCAGTGCTACCACCGGGGACTACGAGCAGTACTTC. The J gene is TRBJ2-7, the V gene TRBV20-1; D possibly corresponds to TRBD2 (5 bases). CDR1 DFQATT and CDR2 SNEGSKA come from the germline V gene (reference sequence). V gave up 4 bases and J gave up 3 bases, with 10 bases separating them. The CDR3 has 12 amino acids.

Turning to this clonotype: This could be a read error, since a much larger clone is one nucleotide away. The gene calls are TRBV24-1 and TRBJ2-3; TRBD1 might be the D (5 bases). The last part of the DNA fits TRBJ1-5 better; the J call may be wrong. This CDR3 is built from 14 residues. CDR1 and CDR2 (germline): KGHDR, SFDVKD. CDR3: CATSRKISTDTQHF. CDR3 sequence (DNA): TGTGCCACCAGTCGTAAGATTTCGACAGATACGCAGCATTTT.

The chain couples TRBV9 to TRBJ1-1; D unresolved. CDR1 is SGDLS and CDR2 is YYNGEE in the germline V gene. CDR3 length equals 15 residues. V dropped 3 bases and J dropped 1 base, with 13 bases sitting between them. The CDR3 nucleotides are TGTGCCAGCAGCGAGGTCCCGGAAGGGAACACTGAAGCTTTCTTT. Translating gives CASSEVPEGNTEAFF.

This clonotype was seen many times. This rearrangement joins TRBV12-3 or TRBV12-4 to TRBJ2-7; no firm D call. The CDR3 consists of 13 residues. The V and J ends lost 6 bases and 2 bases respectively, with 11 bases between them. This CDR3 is CASSSIRTYEQYF. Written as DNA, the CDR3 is TGTGCCAGCAGCTCGATTAGAACCTACGAGCAGTACTTC.

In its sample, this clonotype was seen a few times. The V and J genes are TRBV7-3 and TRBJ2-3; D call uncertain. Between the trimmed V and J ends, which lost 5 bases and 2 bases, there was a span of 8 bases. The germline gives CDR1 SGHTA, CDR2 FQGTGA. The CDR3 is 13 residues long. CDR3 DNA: TGTGCCAGCAGCATGACCATCACAGATACGCAGTATTTT. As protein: CASSMTITDTQYF.

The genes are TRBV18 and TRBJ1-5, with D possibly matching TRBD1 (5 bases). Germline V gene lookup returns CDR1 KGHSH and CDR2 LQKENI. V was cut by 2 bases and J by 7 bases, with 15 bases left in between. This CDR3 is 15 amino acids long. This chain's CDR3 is CASSPGGAGEQPQHF. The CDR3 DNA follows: TGTGCCAGCTCACCAGGAGGGGCTGGAGAACAGCCCCAGCATTTT.

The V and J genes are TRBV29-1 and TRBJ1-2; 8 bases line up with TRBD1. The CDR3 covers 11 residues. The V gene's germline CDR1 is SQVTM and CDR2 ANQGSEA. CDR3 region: CSDRQGYGYTF. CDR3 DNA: TGCAGTGATAGACAGGGGTATGGCTACACCTTC.

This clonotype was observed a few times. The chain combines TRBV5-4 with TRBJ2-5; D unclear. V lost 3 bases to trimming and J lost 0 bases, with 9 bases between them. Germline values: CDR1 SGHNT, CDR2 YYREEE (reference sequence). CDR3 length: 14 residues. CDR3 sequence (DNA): TGTGCCAGCAGCTCTGGACGGAACCAAGAGACCCAGTACTTC. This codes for CASSSGRNQETQYF. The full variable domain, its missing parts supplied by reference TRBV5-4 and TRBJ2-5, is ETGVTQSPTHLIKTRGQQVTLRCSSQSGHNTVSWYQQALGQGPQFIFQYYREEENGRGNFPPRFSGLQFPNYSSELNVNALELDDSALYLCASSSGRNQETQYFGPGTRLLVL.